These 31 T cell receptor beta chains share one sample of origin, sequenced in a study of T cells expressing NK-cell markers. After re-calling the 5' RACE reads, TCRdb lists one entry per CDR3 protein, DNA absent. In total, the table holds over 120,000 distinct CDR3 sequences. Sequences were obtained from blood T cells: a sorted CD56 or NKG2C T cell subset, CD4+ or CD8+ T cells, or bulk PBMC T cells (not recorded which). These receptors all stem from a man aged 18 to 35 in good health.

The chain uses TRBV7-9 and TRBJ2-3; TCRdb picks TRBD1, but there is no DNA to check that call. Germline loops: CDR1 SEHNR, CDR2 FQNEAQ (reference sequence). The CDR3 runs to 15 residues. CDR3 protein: CASSLPGTDTDTQYF. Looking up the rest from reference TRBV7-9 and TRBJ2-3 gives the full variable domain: DTGVSQNPRHKITKRGQNVTFRCDPISEHNRLYWYRQTLGQGPEFLTYFQNEAQLEKSRLLSDRFSAERPKGSFSTLEIQRTEQGDSAMYLCASSLPGTDTDTQYFGPGTRLTVL.

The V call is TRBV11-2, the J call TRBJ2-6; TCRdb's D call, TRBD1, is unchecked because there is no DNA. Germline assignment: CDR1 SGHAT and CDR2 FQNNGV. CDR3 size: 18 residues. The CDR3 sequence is CASSSPWDGDSGANVLTF.

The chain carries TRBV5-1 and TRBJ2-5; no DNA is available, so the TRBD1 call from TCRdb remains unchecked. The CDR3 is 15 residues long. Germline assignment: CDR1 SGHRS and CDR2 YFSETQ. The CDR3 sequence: CASSPWATDQETQYF.

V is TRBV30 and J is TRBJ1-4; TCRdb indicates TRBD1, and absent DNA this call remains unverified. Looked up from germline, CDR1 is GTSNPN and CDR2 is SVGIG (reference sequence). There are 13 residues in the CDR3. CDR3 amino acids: CAWAGAFNEKLFF.

The CDR3 here is CASSLGAGGPTDTQYF. The V call is TRBV7-2, the J call TRBJ2-3; with no DNA, the TCRdb D assignment of TRBD2 cannot be verified. The CDR3 extends over 16 amino acids. Germline CDR1 and CDR2: SGHTA and FQGNSA.

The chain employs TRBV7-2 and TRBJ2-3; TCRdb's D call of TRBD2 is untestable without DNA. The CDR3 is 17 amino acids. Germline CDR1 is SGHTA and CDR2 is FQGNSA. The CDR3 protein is CASSLTPLLGETDTQYF.

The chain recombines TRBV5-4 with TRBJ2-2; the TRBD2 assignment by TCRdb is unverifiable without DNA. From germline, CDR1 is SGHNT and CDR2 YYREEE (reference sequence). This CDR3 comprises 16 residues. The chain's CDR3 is CASSLWLATNTGELFF.

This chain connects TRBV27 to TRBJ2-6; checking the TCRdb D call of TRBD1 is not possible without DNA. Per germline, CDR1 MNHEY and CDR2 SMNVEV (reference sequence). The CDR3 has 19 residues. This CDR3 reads CASEIKPGTPSSGANVLTF.

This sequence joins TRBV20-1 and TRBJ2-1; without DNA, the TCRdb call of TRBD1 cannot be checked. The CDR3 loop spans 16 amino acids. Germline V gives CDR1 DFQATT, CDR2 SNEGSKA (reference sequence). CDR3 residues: CSARDVGEGWSNEQFF.

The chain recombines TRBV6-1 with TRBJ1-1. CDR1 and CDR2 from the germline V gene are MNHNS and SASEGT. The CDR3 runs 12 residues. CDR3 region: CASFTGNTEAFF.

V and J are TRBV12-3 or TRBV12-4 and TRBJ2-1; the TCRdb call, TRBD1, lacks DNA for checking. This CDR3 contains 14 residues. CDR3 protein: CASSPGQSYNEQFF.

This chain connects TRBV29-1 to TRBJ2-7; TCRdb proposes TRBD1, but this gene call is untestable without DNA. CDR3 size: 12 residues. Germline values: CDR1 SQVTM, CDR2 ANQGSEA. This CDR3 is CSVGTGAYEQYF.

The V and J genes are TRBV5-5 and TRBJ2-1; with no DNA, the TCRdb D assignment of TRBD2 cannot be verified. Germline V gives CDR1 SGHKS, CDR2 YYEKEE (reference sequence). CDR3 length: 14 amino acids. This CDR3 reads CASSLWLADNEQFF.

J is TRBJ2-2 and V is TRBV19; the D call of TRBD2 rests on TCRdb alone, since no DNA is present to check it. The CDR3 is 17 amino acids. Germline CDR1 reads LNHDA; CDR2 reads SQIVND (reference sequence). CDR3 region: CASSILPVGGPVGELFF.

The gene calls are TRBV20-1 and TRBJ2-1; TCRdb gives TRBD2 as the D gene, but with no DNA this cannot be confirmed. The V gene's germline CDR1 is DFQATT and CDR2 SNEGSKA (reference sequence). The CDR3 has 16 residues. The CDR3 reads CSARTGGGPNIGEQFF.

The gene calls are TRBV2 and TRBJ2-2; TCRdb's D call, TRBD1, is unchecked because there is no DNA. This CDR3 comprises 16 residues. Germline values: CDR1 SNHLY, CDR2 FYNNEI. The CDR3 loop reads CATPRVGREGSGELFF.

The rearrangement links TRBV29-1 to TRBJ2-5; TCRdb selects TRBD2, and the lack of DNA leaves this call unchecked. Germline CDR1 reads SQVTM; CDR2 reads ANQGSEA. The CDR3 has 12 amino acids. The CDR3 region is CSGRSPEETQYF.

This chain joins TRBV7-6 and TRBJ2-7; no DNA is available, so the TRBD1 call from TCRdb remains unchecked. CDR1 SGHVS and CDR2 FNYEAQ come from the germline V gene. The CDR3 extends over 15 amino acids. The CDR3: CASSLGTGVSYEQYF.

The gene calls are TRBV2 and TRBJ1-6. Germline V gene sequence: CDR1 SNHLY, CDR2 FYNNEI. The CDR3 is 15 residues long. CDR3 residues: CASRTAWEGNSPLHF.

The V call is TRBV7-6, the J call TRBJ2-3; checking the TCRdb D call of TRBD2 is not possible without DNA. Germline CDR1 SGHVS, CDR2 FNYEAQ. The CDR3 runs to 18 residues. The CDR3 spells CASSLRTSAGGRTDTQYF.

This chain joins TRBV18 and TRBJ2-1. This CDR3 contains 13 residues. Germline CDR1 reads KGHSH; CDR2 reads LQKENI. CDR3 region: CASSPLRYNEQFF.

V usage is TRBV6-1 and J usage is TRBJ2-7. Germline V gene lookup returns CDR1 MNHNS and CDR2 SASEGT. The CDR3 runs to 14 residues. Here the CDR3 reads CASTSVAGEYEQYF.

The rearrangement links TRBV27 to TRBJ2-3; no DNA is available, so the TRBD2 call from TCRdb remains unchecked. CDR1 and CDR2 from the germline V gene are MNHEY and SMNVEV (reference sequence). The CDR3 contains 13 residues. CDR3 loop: CASTPSDTDTQYF.

CDR3 sequence: CSAREGLLYEQYF. The V and J genes are TRBV20-1 and TRBJ2-7; TCRdb's D gene call, TRBD2, goes unchecked for lack of DNA. CDR3 length: 13 residues. Germline CDR1 is DFQATT and CDR2 is SNEGSKA (reference sequence).

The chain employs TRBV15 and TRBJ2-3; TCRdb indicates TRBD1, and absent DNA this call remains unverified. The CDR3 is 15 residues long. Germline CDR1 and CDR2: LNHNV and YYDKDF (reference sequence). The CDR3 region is CATSSSGDNRDTQYF.

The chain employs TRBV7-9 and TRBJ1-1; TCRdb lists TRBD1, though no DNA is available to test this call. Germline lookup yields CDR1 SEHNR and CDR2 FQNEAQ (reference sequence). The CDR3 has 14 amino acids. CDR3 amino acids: CASSMGHEKAEAFF.

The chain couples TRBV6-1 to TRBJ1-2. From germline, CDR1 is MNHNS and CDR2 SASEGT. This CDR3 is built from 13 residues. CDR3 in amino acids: CASSEGTRNGYTF.

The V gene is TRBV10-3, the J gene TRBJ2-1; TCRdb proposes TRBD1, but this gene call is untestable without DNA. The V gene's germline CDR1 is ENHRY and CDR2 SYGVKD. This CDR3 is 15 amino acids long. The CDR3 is CAISESASSHRGQFF.

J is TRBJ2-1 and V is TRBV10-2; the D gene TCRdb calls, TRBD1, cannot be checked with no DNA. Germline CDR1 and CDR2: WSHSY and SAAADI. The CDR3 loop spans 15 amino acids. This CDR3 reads CASRIPDRFENEQFF.

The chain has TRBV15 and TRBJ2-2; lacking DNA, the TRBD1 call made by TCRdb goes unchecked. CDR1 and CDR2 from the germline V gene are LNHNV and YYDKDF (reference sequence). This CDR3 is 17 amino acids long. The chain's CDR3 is CATSKSRAASNTGELFF.

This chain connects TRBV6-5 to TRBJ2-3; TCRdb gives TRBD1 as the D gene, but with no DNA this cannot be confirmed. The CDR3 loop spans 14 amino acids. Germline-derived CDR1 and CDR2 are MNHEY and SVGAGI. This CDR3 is CASSYRLSGDTQYF.